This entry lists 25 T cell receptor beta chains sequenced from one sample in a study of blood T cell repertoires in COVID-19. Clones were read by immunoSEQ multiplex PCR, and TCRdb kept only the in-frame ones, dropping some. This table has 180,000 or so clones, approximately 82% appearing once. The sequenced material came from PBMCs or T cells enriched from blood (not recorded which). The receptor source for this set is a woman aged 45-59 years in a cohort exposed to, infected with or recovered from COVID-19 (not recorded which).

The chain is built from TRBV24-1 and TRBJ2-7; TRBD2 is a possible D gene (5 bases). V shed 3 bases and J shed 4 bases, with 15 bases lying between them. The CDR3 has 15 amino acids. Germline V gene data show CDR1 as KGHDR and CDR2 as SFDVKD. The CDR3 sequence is CATSDGLQGGYEQYF. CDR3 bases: TGTGCCACCAGTGATGGATTACAAGGCGGGTACGAGCAGTACTTC.

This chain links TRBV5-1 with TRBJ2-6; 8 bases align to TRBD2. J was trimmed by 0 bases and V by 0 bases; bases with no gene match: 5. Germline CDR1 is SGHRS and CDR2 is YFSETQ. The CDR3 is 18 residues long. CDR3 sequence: CASSLAVAGRSGANVLTF. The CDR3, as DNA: TGCGCCAGCAGCTTGGCGGTAGCGGGACGCTCTGGGGCCAACGTCCTGACTTTC.

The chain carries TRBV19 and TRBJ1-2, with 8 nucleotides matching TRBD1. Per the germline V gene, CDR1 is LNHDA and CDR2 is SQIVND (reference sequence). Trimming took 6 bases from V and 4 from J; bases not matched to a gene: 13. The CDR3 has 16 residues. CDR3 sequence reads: CASSVTQGELIYGYTF. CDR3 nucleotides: TGTGCCAGTAGCGTAACACAGGGGGAATTAATCTATGGCTACACCTTC.

The CDR3 loop is CASSLLAGISDTQYF. In DNA, the CDR3 is TGTGCCAGCAGCTTGCTAGCGGGGATTTCAGATACGCAGTATTTT. This chain uses TRBV11-2 with TRBJ2-3; 9 nucleotides agree with TRBD2. The CDR3 totals 15 residues. Germline V gene data show CDR1 as SGHAT and CDR2 as FQNNGV. Losses at the gene ends were 3 bases for V and 4 bases for J; bases not matched to a gene: 5.

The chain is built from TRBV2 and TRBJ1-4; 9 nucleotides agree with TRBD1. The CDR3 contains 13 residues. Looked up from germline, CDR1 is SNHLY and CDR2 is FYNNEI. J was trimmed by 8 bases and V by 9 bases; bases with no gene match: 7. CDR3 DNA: TGTGCCAGTAGGACAGGGGCGGGCGAAAAACTGTTTTTT. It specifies CASRTGAGEKLFF.

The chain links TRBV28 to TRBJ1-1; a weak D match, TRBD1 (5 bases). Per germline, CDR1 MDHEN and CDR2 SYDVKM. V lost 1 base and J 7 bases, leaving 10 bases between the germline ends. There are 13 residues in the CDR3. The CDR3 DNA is TGTGCCAGCAGTTTATCTCAAGACAGTGAAGCTTTCTTT. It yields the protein CASSLSQDSEAFF.

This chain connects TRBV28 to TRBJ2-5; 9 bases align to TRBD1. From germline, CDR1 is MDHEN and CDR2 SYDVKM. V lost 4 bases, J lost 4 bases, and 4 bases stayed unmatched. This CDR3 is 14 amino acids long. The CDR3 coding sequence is TGTGCCAGCAGTTCGAGGACAGGGGTAGAGACCCAGTACTTC. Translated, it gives CASSSRTGVETQYF.

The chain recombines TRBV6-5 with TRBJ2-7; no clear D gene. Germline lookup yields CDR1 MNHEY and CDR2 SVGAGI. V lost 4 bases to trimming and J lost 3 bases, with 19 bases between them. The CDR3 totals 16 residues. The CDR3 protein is CASSSVTTRWVYEQYF. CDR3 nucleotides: TGTGCCAGCAGTTCGGTAACTACCAGATGGGTCTACGAGCAGTACTTC.

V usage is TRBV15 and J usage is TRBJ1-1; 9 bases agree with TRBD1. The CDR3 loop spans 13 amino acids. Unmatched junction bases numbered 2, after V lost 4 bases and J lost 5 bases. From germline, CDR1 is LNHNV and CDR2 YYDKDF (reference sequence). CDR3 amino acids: CATSKDRGTEAFF. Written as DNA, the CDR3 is TGTGCCACCAGCAAAGACAGGGGGACTGAAGCTTTCTTT.

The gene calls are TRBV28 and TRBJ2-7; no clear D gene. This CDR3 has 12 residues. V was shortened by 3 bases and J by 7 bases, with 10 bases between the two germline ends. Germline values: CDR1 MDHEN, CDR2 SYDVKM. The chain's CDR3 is CASSFPSVEQYF. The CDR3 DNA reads TGTGCCAGCAGTTTCCCCTCGGTGGAGCAGTACTTC.

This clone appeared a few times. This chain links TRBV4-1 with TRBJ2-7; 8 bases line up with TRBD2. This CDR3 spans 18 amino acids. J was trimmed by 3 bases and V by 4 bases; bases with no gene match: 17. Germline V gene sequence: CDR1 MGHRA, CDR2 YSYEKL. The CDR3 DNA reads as TGCGCCAGCAGCCCGACCCCTCCAGGACTAGCCGGGCGCTACGAGCAGTACTTC. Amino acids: CASSPTPPGLAGRYEQYF.

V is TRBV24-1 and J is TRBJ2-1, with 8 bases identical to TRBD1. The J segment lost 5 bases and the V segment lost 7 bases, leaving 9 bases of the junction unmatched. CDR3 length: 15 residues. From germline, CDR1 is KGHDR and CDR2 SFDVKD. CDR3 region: CATRATGGTNNEQFF. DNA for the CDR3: TGTGCCACCAGAGCAACAGGGGGAACAAACAATGAGCAGTTCTTC.

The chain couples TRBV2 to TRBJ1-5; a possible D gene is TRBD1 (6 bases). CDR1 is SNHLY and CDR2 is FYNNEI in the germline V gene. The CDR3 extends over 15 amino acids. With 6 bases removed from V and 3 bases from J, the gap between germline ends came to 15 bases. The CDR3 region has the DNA TGTGCCAGCAGCCAGGGAGGGGGTGCCAATCAGCCCCAGCATTTT. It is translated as CASSQGGGANQPQHF.

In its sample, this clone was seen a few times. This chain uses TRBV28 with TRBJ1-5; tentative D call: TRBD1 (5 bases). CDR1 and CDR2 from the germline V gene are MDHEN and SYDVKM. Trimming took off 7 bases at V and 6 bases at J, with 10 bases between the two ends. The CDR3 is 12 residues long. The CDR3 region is CASTRRVQPQHF. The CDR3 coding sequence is TGTGCCAGCACCCGCAGGGTTCAGCCCCAGCATTTT.

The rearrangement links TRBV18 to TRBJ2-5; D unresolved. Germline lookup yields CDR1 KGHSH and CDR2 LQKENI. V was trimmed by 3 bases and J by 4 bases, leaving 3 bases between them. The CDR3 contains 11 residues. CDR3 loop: CASSPSETQYF. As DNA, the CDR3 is TGTGCCAGCTCACCCTCAGAGACCCAGTACTTC.

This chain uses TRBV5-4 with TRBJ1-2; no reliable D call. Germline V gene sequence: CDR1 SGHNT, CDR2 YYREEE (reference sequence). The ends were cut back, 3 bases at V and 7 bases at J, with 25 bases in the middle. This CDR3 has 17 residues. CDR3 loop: CASSSKQTTSFTVGYTF. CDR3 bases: TGTGCCAGCAGCTCGAAACAGACGACATCTTTTACAGTTGGCTACACCTTC.

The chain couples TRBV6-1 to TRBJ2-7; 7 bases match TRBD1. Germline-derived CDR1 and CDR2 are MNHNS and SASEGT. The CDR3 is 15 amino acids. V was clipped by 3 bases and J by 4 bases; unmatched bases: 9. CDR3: CASSEGRGPLYEQYF. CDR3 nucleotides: TGTGCCAGCAGTGAGGGAAGGGGGCCACTTTACGAGCAGTACTTC.

CDR3 region: CASTGSGNQPQHF. CDR3 sequence (DNA): TGTGCCAGTACCGGTTCCGGCAATCAGCCCCAGCATTTT. V gene TRBV19 combines with J gene TRBJ1-5, with unresolved D. V lost 7 bases to trimming and J lost 2 bases, with 9 bases between them. CDR3 length: 13 amino acids. Germline V lookup: CDR1 LNHDA, CDR2 SQIVND (reference sequence).

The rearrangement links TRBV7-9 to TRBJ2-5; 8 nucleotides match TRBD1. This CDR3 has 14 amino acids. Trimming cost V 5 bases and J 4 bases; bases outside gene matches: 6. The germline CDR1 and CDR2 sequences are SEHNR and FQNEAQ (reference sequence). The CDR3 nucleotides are TGTGCCAGCAGCCGAAGGCAGGGGGCAGAGACCCAGTACTTC. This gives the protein CASSRRQGAETQYF.

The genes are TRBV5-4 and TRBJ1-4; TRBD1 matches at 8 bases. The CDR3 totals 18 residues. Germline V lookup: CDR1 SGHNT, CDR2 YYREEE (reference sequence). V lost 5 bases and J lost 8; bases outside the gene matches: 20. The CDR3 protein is CASSQTTLWSGGSEKLFF. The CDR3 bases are TGTGCCAGCAGTCAAACAACGCTTTGGTCAGGGGGCAGCGAAAAACTGTTTTTT.

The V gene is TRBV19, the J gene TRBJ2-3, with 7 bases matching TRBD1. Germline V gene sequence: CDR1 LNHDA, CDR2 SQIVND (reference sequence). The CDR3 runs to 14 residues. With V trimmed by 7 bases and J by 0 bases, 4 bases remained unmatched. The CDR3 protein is CASNQGQSTDTQYF. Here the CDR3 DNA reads TGTGCCAGTAACCAGGGACAGAGCACAGATACGCAGTATTTT. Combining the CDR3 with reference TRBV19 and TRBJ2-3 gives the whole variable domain DGGITQSPKYLFRKEGQNVTLSCEQNLNHDAMYWYRQDPGQGLRLIYYSQIVNDFQKGDIAEGYSVSREKKESFPLTVTSAQKNPTAFYLCASNQGQSTDTQYFGPGTRLTVL.

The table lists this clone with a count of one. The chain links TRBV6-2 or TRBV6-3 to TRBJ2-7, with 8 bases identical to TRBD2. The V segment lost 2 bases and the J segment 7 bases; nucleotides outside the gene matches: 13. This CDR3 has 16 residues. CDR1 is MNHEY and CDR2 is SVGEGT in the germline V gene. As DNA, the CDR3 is TGTGCCAGCAGTTACGAGTGGACGGGAGGGTCCTTAGAGCAGTACTTC. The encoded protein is CASSYEWTGGSLEQYF.

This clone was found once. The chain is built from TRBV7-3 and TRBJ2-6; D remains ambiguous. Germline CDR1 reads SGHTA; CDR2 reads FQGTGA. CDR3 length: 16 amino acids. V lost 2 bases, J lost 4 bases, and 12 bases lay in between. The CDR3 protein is CASSLAGTSGANVLTF. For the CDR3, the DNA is TGTGCCAGCAGCTTAGCAGGAACGAGCGGGGCCAACGTCCTGACTTTC. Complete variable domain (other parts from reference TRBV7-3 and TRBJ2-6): GAGVSQTPSNKVTEKGKYVELRCDPISGHTALYWYRQSLGQGPEFLIYFQGTGAADDSGLPNDRFFAVRPEGSVSTLKIQRTERGDSAVYLCASSLAGTSGANVLTFGAGSRLTVL.

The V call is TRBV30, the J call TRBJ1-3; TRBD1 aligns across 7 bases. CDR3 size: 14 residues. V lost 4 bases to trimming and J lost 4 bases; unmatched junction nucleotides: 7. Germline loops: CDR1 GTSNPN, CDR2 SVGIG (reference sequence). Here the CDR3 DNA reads TGTGCCTGGAACGATGAGGGGGCGGGAAACACCATATATTTT. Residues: CAWNDEGAGNTIYF.

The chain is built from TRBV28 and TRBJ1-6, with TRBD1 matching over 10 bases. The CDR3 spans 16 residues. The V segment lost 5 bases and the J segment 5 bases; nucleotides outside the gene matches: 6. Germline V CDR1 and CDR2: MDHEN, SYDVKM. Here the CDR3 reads CASSQGGQGNNSPLHF. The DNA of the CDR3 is TGTGCCAGCAGTCAGGGGGGACAGGGGAATAATTCACCCCTCCACTTT.